The sequence of this T cell receptor (beta chain) was determined in a study of T cell changes during pregnancy in multiple sclerosis. Profiling relied on immunoSEQ multiplex PCR, and the TCRdb table lists in-frame clones only, not all of them. Here the sample spans approximately 30,000 clones, roughly 87% being singletons. This CDR3 is built from 14 residues. Germline V gene data show CDR1 as LGHNA and CDR2 as YNFKEQ. Trimming stripped 1 base from V and 9 bases from J, with 13 bases between. This TCR came from a female donor with multiple sclerosis, enrolled in a pregnancy study. Sequencing used CD4+ T cells from peripheral blood mononuclear cells, obtained in the second trimester of pregnancy. This sequence joins TRBV4-2 and TRBJ1-3; perhaps TRBD1 as D (6 bases). CDR3 sequence: CASSQGAGDFTIYF. CDR3 nucleotide sequence: TGTGCCAGCAGCCAAGGCGCAGGGGATTTCACCATATATTTT.